This T cell receptor beta chain was recorded in a study of blood T cells in healthy people across ages. Aged roughly 6 to 90, donors were systemically healthy Caucasians from Russia. It was with a sample-barcoded 5' primer and a J-beta primer mix that a second PCR of roughly 7 to 12 cycles was run. Each CDR3 protein is one row after TCRdb ran MiXCR on the 5' RACE reads. The top ten hold roughly 30% of the sample, which has around 650,000 distinct CDR3 sequences, roughly two fifths seen once. The germline gives CDR1 LGHDT, CDR2 YNNKEL (reference sequence). The V and J ends lost 6 bases and 8 bases, in that order; junction bases with no gene match: 6. This CDR3 spans 15 amino acids.

The sequencing sample was made of blood. This chain uses TRBV3-1 with TRBJ2-1, with 14 bases matching TRBD2. The TCR comes from a man older than 75 in good health. Here the CDR3 DNA reads TGTGCCAGCAGTCGGACTAGCGGGAGGAGGGATGAGCAGTTCTTC. This gives the protein CASSRTSGRRDEQFF.